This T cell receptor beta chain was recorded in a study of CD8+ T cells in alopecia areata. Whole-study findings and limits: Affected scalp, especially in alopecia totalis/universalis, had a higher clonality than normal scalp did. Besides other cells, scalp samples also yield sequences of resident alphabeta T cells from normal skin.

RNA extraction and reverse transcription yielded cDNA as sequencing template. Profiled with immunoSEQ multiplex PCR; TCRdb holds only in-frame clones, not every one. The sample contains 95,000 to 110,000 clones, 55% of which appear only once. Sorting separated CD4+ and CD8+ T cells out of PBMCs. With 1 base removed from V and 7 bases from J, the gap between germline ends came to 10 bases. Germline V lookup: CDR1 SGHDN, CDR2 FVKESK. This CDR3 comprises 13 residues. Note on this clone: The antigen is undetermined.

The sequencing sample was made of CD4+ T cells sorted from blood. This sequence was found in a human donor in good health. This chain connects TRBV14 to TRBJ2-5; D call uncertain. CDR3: CASSQGTERTQYF. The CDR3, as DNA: TGTGCCAGCAGCCAAGGGACCGAGAGGACCCAGTACTTC.